This T cell receptor beta chain came from a study of shared clonotypes between healthy human individuals. Adults of Caucasian background living in Nashville, Tennessee made up all donors. The investigators split CD4+ cells into a CD45RA+ naive subset and a CD45RA-negative memory subset. General study results and limits: The researchers took only blood, and tissue repertoires probably look different.

This clone was observed a single time. Its antigen is unidentified. As originally analysed: As immunoSEQ supplied junction-only sequences (without quality scores), filtering differed. Generated by immunoSEQ multiplex PCR, the TCRdb table keeps only in-frame clones and is missing some. Clone size and the V and J calls come from that table; the DNA yielded D and trimming. The repertoire has approximately 2.5 million clones, around nine tenths of them found once; the top ten carry around 0.14%. V shed 3 bases and J shed 1 base, with 9 bases lying between them. The CDR3 totals 14 residues. The V gene's germline CDR1 is SEHNR and CDR2 FQNEAQ (reference sequence).

Sample: naive CD4+ T cells sorted from blood. Subset of the sample: CD45RA+ positively selected. The chain carries TRBV7-9 and TRBJ2-5; D is unresolved. The receptor's source is a man between 18 and 29 years old in good health. The CDR3 bases are TGTGCCAGCAGCTTCTCGGCACTCCAAGAGACCCAGTACTTC. Encoded protein: CASSFSALQETQYF.